The next 27 T cell receptor beta chains were all read from a single sample in a study of T cells in women clearing cervical HPV infection (dated by TCRdb to about 2018). Libraries came from the immunoSEQ multiplex PCR assay. What TCRdb holds here is the immuneACCESS table cut down to in-frame rearrangements. Part of the clones is not present; checked against another copy, under half of the missing clones reflect an unresolved V gene, and the others are unexplained. The sample's clone listing holds 19,000 or so clones. The ten biggest clones cover roughly 3% of the sample. The sequenced sample consisted of blood buffy coat. The receptors here all came from a woman aged 18-70 years with a cervical HPV16 infection that either progressed to CIN3+ or cleared (not recorded which).

For this clone: The read comes to an end 3 residues before the CDR3 does, leaving the germline J gene to fill in the end. V is TRBV20-1 and J is TRBJ2-3; 12 positions agree with TRBD2. The CDR3 is 17 amino acids. The germline V gene encodes CDR1 DFQATT and CDR2 SNEGSKA (reference sequence). With V trimmed by 0 bases and J by 8 bases, 12 bases remained unmatched. CDR3 DNA (partial): TGCAGTGCTAGAGATCCGGGGCTAGCGGGGGGGCCGGGTACG. Residues: CSARDPGLAGGPGT. The whole CDR3 reads CSARDPGLAGGPGTQYF.

In regard to this clone: Coverage ceases 3 residues before the CDR3 finishes, and the germline J gene fills in the end. The chain couples TRBV5-1 to TRBJ2-3; TRBD2 is a possible D gene (5 bases). Germline CDR1 is SGHRS and CDR2 is YFSETQ. The V gene lost 0 bases and the J gene lost 4 bases, with 12 bases spanning the gap. The CDR3 has 15 amino acids. Partial CDR3 DNA: TGCGCCAGCAGCTTGGGGGCGGGTGCCTCAGATACG. Its protein product is CASSLGAGASDT. The CDR3 in its entirety is CASSLGAGASDTQYF. Together with reference TRBV5-1 and TRBJ2-3, the CDR3 gives the full variable domain: KAGVTQTPRYLIKTRGQQVTLSCSPISGHRSVSWYQQTPGQGLQFLFEYFSETQRNKGNFPGRFSGRQFSNSRSEMNVSTLELGDSALYLCASSLGAGASDTQYFGPGTRLTVL.

As concerns this clone: The read stops 3 residues short of the end of the CDR3; the missing end is completed from the germline J gene. The chain is built from TRBV5-6 and TRBJ2-5; 12 bases match TRBD2. V shed 6 bases, J shed 5 bases, and the junction held 8 bases outside the gene matches. The CDR3 loop spans 15 amino acids. Germline V gene sequence: CDR1 SGHDT, CDR2 YYEEEE. The CDR3 is CASTPSGGAGETQYF. The CDR3 DNA, read in part, is TGTGCCAGCACCCCTAGCGGGGGGGCAGGGGAGACC.

On this clone: The CDR3 end lies 3 residues beyond the end of the read and is filled in from the germline J gene. The chain recombines TRBV30 with TRBJ1-6; D remains unclear. Trimming stripped 5 bases from V and 8 bases from J, with 16 bases between. The CDR3 runs to 14 residues. CDR1 is GTSNPN and CDR2 is SVGIG in the germline V gene (reference sequence). The sequenced part of the CDR3 DNA is TGTGCCTGGGGGCAGATGGGTACGGATTCACCC. This sequence encodes CAWGQMGTDSP. The whole CDR3 reads CAWGQMGTDSPLHF. Together with reference TRBV30 and TRBJ1-6, the CDR3 gives the full variable domain: SQTIHQWPATLVQPVGSPLSLECTVEGTSNPNLYWYRQAAGRGLQLLFYSVGIGQISSEVPQNLSASRPQDRQFILSSKKLLLSDSGFYLCAWGQMGTDSPLHFGNGTRLTVT.

Notes on this clone: The read falls 3 residues short of the CDR3 end, and the missing part is taken from the germline J gene. The chain combines TRBV7-9 with TRBJ1-1; D may be TRBD1 (6 bases). Germline-derived CDR1 and CDR2 are SEHNR and FQNEAQ (reference sequence). V gave up 6 bases and J gave up 1 base, with 12 bases separating them. CDR3 length: 14 amino acids. CDR3 region: CASRPGDGNTEAFF. The sequenced CDR3 bases are TGTGCCAGCAGACCAGGGGATGGGAACACTGAA.

Remarks on this clone: The observed sequence ends 3 residues before the CDR3 terminus, with the missing tail filled in from the germline J gene. V is TRBV28 and J is TRBJ2-5; maybe TRBD1 (5 bases). Germline V CDR1 and CDR2: MDHEN, SYDVKM. The CDR3 is 15 amino acids. V lost 5 bases, J lost 5 bases, and 18 bases lay in between. CDR3 sequence reads: CASSPLSRAVETQYF. CDR3 bases read: TGTGCCAGCAGTCCCCTATCCAGGGCAGTTGAGACC.

A remark on this clone: The CDR3 end is not reached by the read, which stops 3 residues before it; the germline J gene fills it in. The chain links TRBV6-7 to TRBJ2-2, with TRBD2 identical over 7 bases. TRBV6-7 is reported as an ORF; its role is uncertain. Trimming took 6 bases from V and 7 from J; bases not matched to a gene: 8. The CDR3 is 14 residues long. CDR3 region: CASRPSGEGGELFF. Incomplete CDR3 DNA: TGTGCCAGCAGACCGAGCGGGGAGGGCGGGGAG.

A word on this clone: The read finishes 3 residues shy of the CDR3 end, and the germline J gene is used to complete it. This chain links TRBV30 with TRBJ1-2, with unresolved D. The CDR3 consists of 13 residues. Germline V gene data show CDR1 as GTSNPN and CDR2 as SVGIG (reference sequence). Trimming took off 2 bases at V and 5 bases at J, with 12 bases between the two ends. The part of the CDR3 DNA that was read is TGTGCCTGGAGTCGCCCAGGCATGTATGGC. Its protein is CAWSRPGMYG. The entire CDR3 is CAWSRPGMYGYTF.

The CDR3 DNA, read in part, is TGTGCCAGCAGCTCTAGGGGGACTAGCGGGGAGGTAGCGAATGAG. It encodes CASSSRGTSGEVANE. The whole CDR3 sequence reads CASSSRGTSGEVANEQFF. The genes are TRBV13 and TRBJ2-1; TRBD2 matches 13 bases. The read terminates 3 residues before the CDR3 end, so the remaining end is supplied by the germline J gene. V was pared by 4 bases and J by 7 bases, with 13 bases of the junction left unmatched. The CDR3 runs to 18 residues. Germline V gene sequence: CDR1 PRHDT, CDR2 FYEKMQ (reference sequence).

As for this clone: The CDR3 end is not reached by the read, which stops 3 residues before it; the germline J gene fills it in. The chain uses TRBV14 and TRBJ2-5; 8 nucleotides match TRBD2. Germline CDR1 reads SGHDN; CDR2 reads FVKESK. The ends lost 2 bases at V and 7 bases at J; junction bases unmatched: 9. CDR3 length: 15 residues. Incomplete CDR3 DNA: TGTGCCAGCAGCCAACCGGGACTAGACGTCGGGACC. Translating it yields CASSQPGLDVGT. The full CDR3 reads CASSQPGLDVGTQYF.

CDR3 in amino acids: CASSIGLAGGPQHF. Partial CDR3 DNA: TGCGCCAGCAGCATCGGACTAGCGGGGGGGCCC. The chain uses TRBV5-1 and TRBJ1-5; D possibly corresponds to TRBD1 (5 bases). Read data end 3 residues before the CDR3 end; the end is taken from the germline J gene. CDR3 length: 14 amino acids. Germline V CDR1 and CDR2: SGHRS, YFSETQ. V shed 4 bases and J shed 9 bases, with 17 bases lying between them. Variable domain in full (rest from reference TRBV5-1 and TRBJ1-5): KAGVTQTPRYLIKTRGQQVTLSCSPISGHRSVSWYQQTPGQGLQFLFEYFSETQRNKGNFPGRFSGRQFSNSRSEMNVSTLELGDSALYLCASSIGLAGGPQHFGDGTRLSIL.

Regarding this clone: Read data end 3 residues before the CDR3 end; the end is taken from the germline J gene. The rearrangement joins TRBV10-3 to TRBJ1-1, with 8 bases fitting TRBD1. V dropped 6 bases and J dropped 1; count of bases not matched to a gene: 7. Germline V gene lookup returns CDR1 ENHRY and CDR2 SYGVKD. There are 15 residues in the CDR3. The covered CDR3 bases are TGTGCCATCAGCCGGCAGGGGGCGTCGAACACTGAA. As protein: CAISRQGASNTE. The full-length CDR3 reads as CAISRQGASNTEAFF.

In the case of this clone: The read halts 3 residues ahead of the CDR3 end, with the missing end drawn from the germline J gene. This chain links TRBV30 with TRBJ1-6; the D is unclear. Trimming took 1 base from V and 7 from J, leaving 8 bases between them. The CDR3 is made up of 13 amino acids. CDR1 and CDR2 from the germline V gene are GTSNPN and SVGIG (reference sequence). The CDR3 sequence is CAWSEVRNSPLHF. CDR3 DNA (partial): TGTGCCTGGAGTGAGGTGCGGAATTCACCC.

Comments on this clone: Sequencing ends 3 residues short of the CDR3 end; the germline J gene provides the rest. The genes are TRBV7-2 and TRBJ2-3; 12 bases fit TRBD2. The CDR3 totals 15 residues. The germline V gene has CDR1 SGHTA and CDR2 FQGNSA. The V and J ends lost 7 bases and 4 bases, in that order; junction bases with no gene match: 6. The CDR3 DNA, read in part, is TGTGCCAGCACCCGGACTAGCGGGGATTCAGATACG. The encoded protein is CASTRTSGDSDT. The whole CDR3 protein is CASTRTSGDSDTQYF.

Concerning this clone: The read is 3 residues too short to cover the CDR3 end, so that end is filled in from the germline J gene. The chain combines TRBV19 with TRBJ1-5; TRBD1 matches at 7 bases. After removal of 10 bases from V and 5 bases from J, the junction contained 8 bases not matched to a gene. CDR1 and CDR2 (germline): LNHDA, SQIVND (reference sequence). The CDR3 covers 13 residues. The covered CDR3 bases are TGTGCCACTTCACAGGGGCGGGATCAGCCC. This codes for CATSQGRDQP. The complete CDR3 reads CATSQGRDQPQHF.

A word on this clone: The CDR3 end is not reached by the read, which stops 3 residues before it; the germline J gene fills it in. V and J are TRBV7-9 and TRBJ2-3; 8 bases map to TRBD2. V lost 5 bases, J lost 4 bases, and 8 bases stayed unmatched. The germline V gene has CDR1 SEHNR and CDR2 FQNEAQ (reference sequence). The CDR3 runs to 15 residues. The sequenced part of the CDR3 DNA is TGTGCCAGCAGCCCTCGGGGGGGCCCCCCAGATACG. Its protein product is CASSPRGGPPDT. The full CDR3 is CASSPRGGPPDTQYF.

To note about this clone: The CDR3 end falls 3 residues outside the read, so it is completed with the germline J gene. This chain joins TRBV2 and TRBJ1-1; TRBD1 aligns across 10 bases. V trimming: 9 bases; J trimming: 4 bases; junction bases outside the gene matches: 5. This CDR3 spans 13 amino acids. The germline gives CDR1 SNHLY, CDR2 FYNNEI. The sequenced part of the CDR3 DNA is TGTGCCAGTGGGACAGGGGAATTCACTGAA. This codes for CASGTGEFTE. The entire CDR3 reads CASGTGEFTEAFF.

Details on this clone: The sequenced fragment ends 3 residues before the CDR3 boundary, so the rest is inferred from the germline J gene. The J gene is TRBJ2-7, the V gene TRBV2, with 7 bases fitting TRBD1. The V gene's germline CDR1 is SNHLY and CDR2 FYNNEI. With 6 bases clipped from V and 4 bases from J, the junction kept 6 bases outside the gene matches. The length of the CDR3 is 13 residues. CDR3 loop: CASRTGVLYEQYF. CDR3 bases read: TGTGCCAGCAGAACAGGGGTTCTGTACGAG. The variable domain in full, completed from reference TRBV2 and TRBJ2-7, reads EPEVTQTPSHQVTQMGQEVILRCVPISNHLYFYWYRQILGQKVEFLVSFYNNEISEKSEIFDDQFSVERPDGSNFTLKIRSTKLEDSAMYFCASRTGVLYEQYFGPGTRLTVT.

Points on this clone: Read data end 3 residues before the CDR3 end; the end is taken from the germline J gene. The chain joins TRBV5-1 to TRBJ2-7, with D perhaps matching TRBD1 (6 bases). V was pared by 7 bases and J by 3 bases, with 14 bases between. The CDR3 totals 13 residues. CDR1 is SGHRS and CDR2 is YFSETQ in the germline V gene. CDR3 loop: CASAQGSLYEQYF. CDR3 bases read: TGCGCCAGCGCCCAGGGGAGCCTCTACGAG.

Comments on this clone: The read halts 3 residues ahead of the CDR3 end, with the missing end drawn from the germline J gene. This chain links TRBV6-2 or TRBV6-3 with TRBJ1-5; weak D call: TRBD1 (6 bases). The CDR3 is 14 amino acids. Trimming left V 0 bases short and J 7 bases short, with 10 bases between. Germline V gene lookup returns CDR1 MNHEY and CDR2 SVGEGT. The CDR3 DNA, read in part, is TGTGCCAGCAGTTACTCCGACAGGTCCCAGCCC. It is translated as CASSYSDRSQP. The whole CDR3 region reads CASSYSDRSQPQHF.

Remarks on this clone: From the germline J gene comes the end of the CDR3, since the read stops 3 residues before it. This chain links TRBV10-3 with TRBJ1-4; tentative D call: TRBD1 (6 bases). Germline CDR1 and CDR2: ENHRY and SYGVKD. The CDR3 has 13 amino acids. V was shortened by 11 bases and J by 10 bases, with 20 bases between the two germline ends. The sequenced CDR3 bases are TGTGCCTTACACAGGGTCGCGCAAACAAAA. It is translated as CALHRVAQTK. The full CDR3 reads CALHRVAQTKLFF.

Comments on this clone: The CDR3 end is not reached by the read, which stops 3 residues before it; the germline J gene fills it in. The rearrangement joins TRBV5-1 to TRBJ2-5; 11 positions match TRBD2. The CDR3 sequence is 15 residues long. Germline CDR1 and CDR2: SGHRS and YFSETQ. V lost 1 base to trimming and J lost 5 bases; unmatched junction nucleotides: 4. CDR3 bases read: TGCGCCAGCAGCTTGCTACTAGCGGGGGAGGAGACC. It translates to CASSLLLAGEET. The whole CDR3 reads CASSLLLAGEETQYF.

Comments on this clone: The read ends 3 residues before the CDR3 terminus; that terminus is restored from the germline J gene. This sequence joins TRBV6-2 or TRBV6-3 and TRBJ2-5; no clear D gene. The ends were cut back, 4 bases at V and 5 bases at J, with 5 bases in the middle. The germline V gene encodes CDR1 MNHEY and CDR2 SVGEGT. The CDR3 covers 11 residues. CDR3 protein: CASSSRETQYF. The CDR3 DNA, read in part, is TGTGCCAGCAGTTCCCGGGAGACC.

With respect to this clone: The read finishes 3 residues shy of the CDR3 end, and the germline J gene is used to complete it. V is TRBV5-1 and J is TRBJ2-3, with 7 bases that match TRBD1. This CDR3 region has 14 residues. J was trimmed by 4 bases and V by 5 bases; bases with no gene match: 7. CDR1 SGHRS and CDR2 YFSETQ come from the germline V gene. The covered CDR3 bases are TGCGCCAGCAGTCGCCAGGGGGTCTCAGATACG. Protein: CASSRQGVSDT. The entire CDR3 protein reads CASSRQGVSDTQYF. The full variable domain, its missing parts supplied by reference TRBV5-1 and TRBJ2-3, is KAGVTQTPRYLIKTRGQQVTLSCSPISGHRSVSWYQQTPGQGLQFLFEYFSETQRNKGNFPGRFSGRQFSNSRSEMNVSTLELGDSALYLCASSRQGVSDTQYFGPGTRLTVL.

CDR3 bases read: TGTGCCAGCAGCTTATTAGGACAGGGTTACAATGAG. This codes for CASSLLGQGYNE. The entire CDR3 reads CASSLLGQGYNEQFF. The rearrangement joins TRBV11-3 to TRBJ2-1; 8 bases line up with TRBD1. The CDR3 end is not reached by the read, which stops 3 residues before it; the germline J gene fills it in. This CDR3 comprises 15 residues. The V and J ends lost 2 bases and 4 bases, in that order; junction bases with no gene match: 4. Germline V lookup: CDR1 SGHNT, CDR2 YENEEA. Variable domain in full (rest from reference TRBV11-3 and TRBJ2-1): EAGVVQSPRYKIIEKKQPVAFWCNPISGHNTLYWYLQNLGQGPELLIRYENEEAVDDSQLPKDRFSAERLKGVDSTLKIQPAELGDSAVYLCASSLLGQGYNEQFFGPGTRLTVL.

The CDR3 spells CASSLARHWTGNTIYF. The sequenced part of the CDR3 DNA is TGTGCCAGCAGCTTAGCCCGACATTGGACTGGAAACACC. This sequence joins TRBV13 and TRBJ1-3; unclear D gene. The read comes to an end 3 residues before the CDR3 does, leaving the germline J gene to fill in the end. The V end lost 1 base, the J end lost 2 bases, and 12 bases lay between the germline ends. The germline CDR1 and CDR2 sequences are PRHDT and FYEKMQ (reference sequence). The CDR3 sequence is 16 residues long. Together with reference TRBV13 and TRBJ1-3, the CDR3 gives the full variable domain: AAGVIQSPRHLIKEKRETATLKCYPIPRHDTVYWYQQGPGQDPQFLISFYEKMQSDKGSIPDRFSAQQFSDYHSELNMSSLELGDSALYFCASSLARHWTGNTIYFGEGSWLTVV.

Note on this clone: The read comes to an end 3 residues before the CDR3 does, leaving the germline J gene to fill in the end. The chain employs TRBV12-3 or TRBV12-4 and TRBJ2-4, with a possible D match to TRBD2 (7 bases). The CDR3 has 15 amino acids. Trimming shortened V by 3 bases and J by 4 bases, and 13 bases separated the two germline ends. CDR3 sequence: CASSFGGPQKNIQYF. Incomplete CDR3 DNA: TGTGCCAGCAGTTTCGGGGGGCCACAAAAAAACATT.